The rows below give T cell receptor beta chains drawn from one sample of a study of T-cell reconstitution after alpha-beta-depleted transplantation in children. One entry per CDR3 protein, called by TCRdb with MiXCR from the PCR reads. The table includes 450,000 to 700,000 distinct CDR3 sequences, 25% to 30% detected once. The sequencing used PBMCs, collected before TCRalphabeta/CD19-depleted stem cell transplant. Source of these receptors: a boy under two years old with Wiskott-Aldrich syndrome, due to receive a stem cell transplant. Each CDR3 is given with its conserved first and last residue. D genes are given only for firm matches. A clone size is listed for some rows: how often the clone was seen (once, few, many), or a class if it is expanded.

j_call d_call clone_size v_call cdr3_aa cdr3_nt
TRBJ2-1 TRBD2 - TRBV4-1 CASSHATSGRAYEQFF TGCGCCAGCAGCCATGCAACTAGCGGGAGGGCCTATGAGCAGTTCTTC
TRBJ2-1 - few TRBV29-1 CSVGSGDNEQFF TGCAGCGTTGGGTCAGGTGACAATGAGCAGTTCTTC
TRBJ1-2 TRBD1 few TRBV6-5 CASSYAGTGNYGYTF TGTGCCAGCAGCTACGCCGGGACAGGGAACTATGGCTACACCTTC
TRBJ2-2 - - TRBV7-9 CASSLAAGSGELFF TGTGCCAGCAGCTTAGCGGCGGGGTCCGGGGAGCTGTTTTTT
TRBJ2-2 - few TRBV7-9 CASSLVSSELFF TGTGCCAGCAGCTTAGTCTCCTCGGAGCTGTTTTTT
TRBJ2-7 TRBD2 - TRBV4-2 CASSHYVSSGSYEQYF TGTGCCAGCAGCCATTATGTTTCTAGCGGGAGCTACGAGCAGTACTTC
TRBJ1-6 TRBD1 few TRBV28 CASRTPGQFFTYNSPLHF TGTGCCAGCAGAACACCGGGACAGTTCTTTACCTATAATTCACCCCTCCACTTT
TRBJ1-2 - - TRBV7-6 CASGGMGYGYTF TGTGCCAGCGGGGGGATGGGCTATGGCTACACCTTC
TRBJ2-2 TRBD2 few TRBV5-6 CASSWTSGSNGELFF TGTGCCAGCAGCTGGACTAGCGGGAGTAACGGGGAGCTGTTTTTT
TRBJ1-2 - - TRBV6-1 CASSGTYYGYTF TGTGCCAGCAGTGGAACGTACTATGGCTACACCTTC
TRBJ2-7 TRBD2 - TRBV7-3 CASSLNGGRGTKQYF TGTGCCAGCAGCTTAAACGGCGGGAGGGGTACGAAGCAGTACTTC
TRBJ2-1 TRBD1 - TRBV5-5 CASSLKGQRVPYNEQFF TGTGCCAGCAGCTTAAAGGGACAGAGGGTCCCCTACAATGAGCAGTTCTTC
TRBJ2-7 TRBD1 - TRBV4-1 CASSLKTGGTIYEQYF TGCGCCAGCAGCCTTAAGACAGGGGGGACAATCTACGAGCAGTACTTC
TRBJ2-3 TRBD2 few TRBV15 CASGTSGRYTQYF TGTGCCAGCGGGACTAGCGGGAGATATACGCAGTATTTT
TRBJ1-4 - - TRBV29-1 CSVGQSNEKLFF TGCAGCGTTGGACAGTCTAATGAAAAACTGTTTTTT